The clone carrying this TCR beta chain was counted between two and nine times. Antigen: not known. The data were produced by immunoSEQ multiplex PCR, yet TCRdb's version contains in-frame clones alone and is incomplete. The table lists 20,000 to 25,000 clones, 70% to 80% of them singletons. This sample stems from a study of PD-1 blockade in classical Hodgkin lymphoma. Study conclusions and caveats: Those patients who began receiving nivolumab less than 1 year after ASCT had lower diversity, and they were excluded. Researchers reported that CD4+ TCR diversity, though not CD8+, rose significantly by C4D1.

The CDR3 is made up of 12 amino acids. Germline V gene data show CDR1 as SNHLY and CDR2 as FYNNEI. V lost 8 bases, J lost 5 bases, and 12 bases lay in between. With no exception, relapse followed autologous stem cell transplantation in all patients, and brentuximab vedotin exposure varied. When best responses were assessed, they were complete response, partial response or progressive disease. The material was peripheral blood mononuclear cells (PBMCs), obtained before the second cycle of nivolumab. This TCR was sampled from a human donor with classical Hodgkin lymphoma. The rearrangement links TRBV2 to TRBJ2-5, with a weak D call TRBD2 (5 bases). The CDR3 sequence is CASGEWSETQYF. CDR3 sequence (DNA): TGTGCCAGCGGGGAGTGGTCCGAGACCCAGTACTTC.